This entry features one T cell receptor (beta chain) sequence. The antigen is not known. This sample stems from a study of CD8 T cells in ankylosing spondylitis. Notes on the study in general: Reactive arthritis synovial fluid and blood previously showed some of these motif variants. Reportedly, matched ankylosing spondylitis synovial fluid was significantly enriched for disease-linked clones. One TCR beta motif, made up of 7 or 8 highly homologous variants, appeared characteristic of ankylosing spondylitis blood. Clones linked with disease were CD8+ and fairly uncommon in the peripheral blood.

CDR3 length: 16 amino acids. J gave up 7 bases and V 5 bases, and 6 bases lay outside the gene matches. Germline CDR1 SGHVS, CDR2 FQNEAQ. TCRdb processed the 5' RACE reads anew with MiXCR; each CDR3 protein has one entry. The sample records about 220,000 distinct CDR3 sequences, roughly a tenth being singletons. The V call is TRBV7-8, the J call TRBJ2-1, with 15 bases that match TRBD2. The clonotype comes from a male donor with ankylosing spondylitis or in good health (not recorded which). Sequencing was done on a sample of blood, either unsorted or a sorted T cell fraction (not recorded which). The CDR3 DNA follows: TGTGCCAGCAGCCCGCGGACTAGCGGGGGGGGGAATGAGCAGTTCTTC. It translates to CASSPRTSGGGNEQFF.